Following are 5 T cell receptor beta chains from one sample sequenced in a study of beta chain features in type 1 diabetes. Broader study findings: Moderate but significant shortening of TCRB CDR3s was recorded in all four CD4+ subsets from Type 1 diabetes patients.

Antigen specificity for these receptors is unknown. Isolated RNA was reverse transcribed in full, so expressed TCRB transcripts were sequenced. Produced via immunoSEQ multiplex PCR; TCRdb's table is partial and in-frame only. Here the sample spans about 400,000 clones, about 12% being singletons. Sample: naive CD4+ T cells from blood. The receptors were gathered from a woman between 18 and 29 years old with type 1 diabetes.

This chain joins TRBV6-6 and TRBJ1-2; D is undetermined. This CDR3 has 14 residues. V lost 7 bases and J lost 3, with 15 bases in between. Germline loops: CDR1 MNHNY, CDR2 SVGAGI (reference sequence). The DNA for the CDR3 is TGTGCCAGCACCAAAGACCCTCGGGACTATGGCTACACCTTC. Translation gives CASTKDPRDYGYTF.

The chain links TRBV14 to TRBJ2-3; 7 bases line up with TRBD2. The CDR3 length is 18 residues. With 1 base clipped from V and 6 bases from J, the junction kept 16 bases outside the gene matches. The germline V gene has CDR1 SGHDN and CDR2 FVKESK. The CDR3 DNA reads as TGTGCCAGCAGCCAAGGGGTTCGCGCGGGAGAAGTTTATGATACGCAGTATTTT. Amino acids: CASSQGVRAGEVYDTQYF.

This clone was counted a few times. This chain links TRBV6-5 with TRBJ1-1; a weak D match, TRBD1 (5 bases). V lost 8 bases to trimming and J lost 1 base, with 11 bases between them. This CDR3 region has 13 residues. Germline V lookup: CDR1 MNHEY, CDR2 SVGAGI. This CDR3 reads CASGYRTNTEAFF. As DNA, the CDR3 is TGTGCCAGCGGATACAGGACGAACACTGAAGCTTTCTTT.

This clone was counted between two and nine times. CDR3 nucleotides: TGTGCCACCAGCGAACTGAAAGGACAGGGGGATTTGTTTTTT. Protein sequence: CATSELKGQGDLFF. The chain links TRBV15 to TRBJ1-4; 10 nucleotides align to TRBD1. CDR1 and CDR2 from the germline V gene are LNHNV and YYDKDF (reference sequence). V dropped 5 bases and J dropped 15; count of bases not matched to a gene: 12. The CDR3 spans 14 residues.

This clone showed up just a few times. The identical CDR3 is also encoded by other nucleotide sequences in the sample. The V gene is TRBV7-2, the J gene TRBJ2-3; D remains ambiguous. V was trimmed by 5 bases and J by 2 bases, leaving 8 bases between them. CDR3 length: 13 amino acids. Germline V gene sequence: CDR1 SGHTA, CDR2 FQGNSA. The CDR3 sequence is CASSLAYTDTQYF. As DNA, the CDR3 is TGTGCCAGCAGCCTGGCTTACACAGATACGCAGTATTTT. Complete variable domain (other parts from reference TRBV7-2 and TRBJ2-3): GAGVSQSPSNKVTEKGKDVELRCDPISGHTALYWYRQSLGQGLEFLIYFQGNSAPDKSGLPSDRFSAERTGGSVSTLTIQRTQQEDSAVYLCASSLAYTDTQYFGPGTRLTVL.